What follows are 30 T cell receptor beta chains derived from one specimen sequenced in a study of blood T cell repertoires in COVID-19. Clones were read by immunoSEQ multiplex PCR, and TCRdb kept only the in-frame ones, dropping some. The sample yields about 170,000 clones, roughly 86% seen once. The sequenced material came from peripheral blood. These TCRs come from a woman of 80 years or more in a cohort sampled during active or convalescent COVID-19.

The V and J genes are TRBV2 and TRBJ2-1; the match to TRBD1 covers 8 bases. J gave up 4 bases and V 1 base, and 3 bases lay outside the gene matches. The CDR3 totals 15 residues. In germline, CDR1 is SNHLY, CDR2 FYNNEI. This CDR3 is CASSEDRGSYNEQFF. In nucleotides, the CDR3 is TGTGCCAGCAGTGAAGACAGGGGGTCGTACAATGAGCAGTTCTTC.

This chain joins TRBV6-6 and TRBJ1-5; D might be TRBD1 (5 bases). The germline gives CDR1 MNHNY, CDR2 SVGAGI (reference sequence). CDR3 length equals 14 residues. V gave up 7 bases and J gave up 0 bases, with 10 bases separating them. CDR3 residues: CASNQGLSNQPQHF. CDR3 DNA sequence: TGTGCCAGCAACCAGGGACTTAGCAATCAGCCCCAGCATTTT.

The rearrangement links TRBV5-8 to TRBJ2-2; D is undetermined. Trimming removed 0 bases at V and 0 bases at J, with 9 bases between. The CDR3 totals 16 residues. Germline V gene lookup returns CDR1 SGHTS and CDR2 YDEGEE. CDR3 coding DNA: TGTGCCAGCAGCTTGGAAGTCAGCGCGAACACCGGGGAGCTGTTTTTT. Protein product: CASSLEVSANTGELFF.

This chain's CDR3 is CASSPGTGAYEQYF. CDR3 nucleotides: TGTGCCAGCTCACCCGGGACAGGAGCCTACGAGCAGTACTTC. The chain has TRBV18 and TRBJ2-7, with 8 nucleotides matching TRBD1. Trimming removed 3 bases from V and 2 bases from J; junction bases left unmatched: 3. Germline assignment: CDR1 KGHSH and CDR2 LQKENI. This CDR3 region has 14 residues. The whole variable domain, filled in from reference TRBV18 and TRBJ2-7, reads NAGVMQNPRHLVRRRGQEARLRCSPMKGHSHVYWYRQLPEEGLKFMVYLQKENIIDESGMPKERFSAEFPKEGPSILRIQQVVRGDSAAYFCASSPGTGAYEQYFGPGTRLTVT.

This clone appeared once. CDR3 region: CASSLGREGRQPQHF. The CDR3 DNA is TGCGCCAGCAGCCTTGGTCGGGAGGGGCGCCAGCCCCAGCATTTT. This chain uses TRBV4-3 with TRBJ1-5; D might be TRBD1 (5 bases). The CDR3 extends over 15 amino acids. V shed 4 bases and J shed 7 bases, with 17 bases lying between them. The germline V gene encodes CDR1 LGHNA and CDR2 YSLEER.

The V gene is TRBV9, the J gene TRBJ1-2; tentative D call: TRBD1 (5 bases). The length of the CDR3 is 13 residues. V lost 4 bases, J lost 4 bases, and 11 bases lay in between. Germline CDR1 reads SGDLS; CDR2 reads YYNGEE. The CDR3 DNA is TGTGCCAGCAGCAAGGGCGGGGGCTATGGCTACACCTTC. This encodes CASSKGGGYGYTF.

This rearrangement joins TRBV9 to TRBJ2-7, with 15 positions matching TRBD2. CDR3 length equals 20 residues. Germline V gene data show CDR1 as SGDLS and CDR2 as YYNGEE. V shed 0 bases and J 1 base; nucleotides not matched to a gene: 11. In nucleotides, the CDR3 is TGTGCCAGCAGCGTAGGACAGGGTATCGGGACTAGCGGGAGGTCCTACGAGCAGTACGTC. Translated, it gives CASSVGQGIGTSGRSYEQYV.

V and J are TRBV12-3 or TRBV12-4 and TRBJ2-7; D is undetermined. V lost 1 base, J lost 2 bases, and 6 bases lay in between. The length of the CDR3 is 13 residues. The CDR3 is CASSLGIAYEQYF. In nucleotides, the CDR3 is TGTGCCAGCAGTTTAGGTATCGCCTACGAGCAGTACTTC.

The chain combines TRBV5-1 with TRBJ1-4; TRBD1 is a possible D gene (5 bases). The CDR3 totals 16 residues. Germline values: CDR1 SGHRS, CDR2 YFSETQ. V shed 0 bases and J shed 7 bases, with 16 bases lying between them. The CDR3 DNA follows: TGCGCCAGCAGCTTGGCCGTTGCCGGGAGGGGTGAAAAACTGTTTTTT. Its protein is CASSLAVAGRGEKLFF.

This clone was observed a handful of times. This chain links TRBV11-2 with TRBJ2-7, with a possible D match to TRBD2 (6 bases). Germline V gives CDR1 SGHAT, CDR2 FQNNGV. The CDR3 length is 18 residues. Trimming removed 3 bases at V and 2 bases at J, with 23 bases between. The CDR3 DNA reads as TGTGCCAGCAGCTTGGAGCCCTCATATTGGGGGGAGCCCTACGAGCAGTACGTC. Protein: CASSLEPSYWGEPYEQYV.

The V gene is TRBV19, the J gene TRBJ2-1, with 10 bases aligning to TRBD1. J was trimmed by 4 bases and V by 7 bases; bases with no gene match: 13. The CDR3 is made up of 17 amino acids. Germline CDR1 is LNHDA and CDR2 is SQIVND (reference sequence). CDR3: CASTPRTWDRGYNEQFF. The DNA of the CDR3 is TGTGCCAGTACTCCCAGAACGTGGGACAGGGGTTACAATGAGCAGTTCTTC.

This rearrangement joins TRBV10-1 to TRBJ2-1; 7 nucleotides match TRBD2. The CDR3 is 15 amino acids. V lost 4 bases, J lost 5 bases, and 8 bases stayed unmatched. Germline V gives CDR1 WNHNN, CDR2 SYGVQD (reference sequence). The DNA of the CDR3 is TGCGCCAGCAGTGGCGGGGGACTAACAAACAATGAGCAGTTCTTC. Amino acids: CASSGGGLTNNEQFF.

The rearrangement links TRBV5-5 to TRBJ1-4; 8 bases agree with TRBD1. Trimming cost V 4 bases and J 4 bases; bases outside gene matches: 6. This CDR3 is 15 amino acids long. Germline CDR1 reads SGHKS; CDR2 reads YYEKEE (reference sequence). The CDR3 spells CASSASTGVNEKLFF. The CDR3 nucleotides read TGTGCCAGCAGCGCCTCGACAGGGGTTAATGAAAAACTGTTTTTT.

This CDR3 is CASSGPAGLAPNPGELFF. CDR3 DNA: TGTGCCAGCAGTGGACCCGCCGGACTAGCTCCAAACCCCGGGGAGCTGTTTTTT. The chain recombines TRBV25-1 with TRBJ2-2, with TRBD2 matching 8 bases. This CDR3 spans 18 amino acids. The junction had 16 bases not matched to a gene; V was cut back by 4 bases and J by 6 bases. CDR1 is MGHDK and CDR2 is SYGVNS in the germline V gene.

The chain couples TRBV10-2 to TRBJ2-6; 13 bases line up with TRBD2. CDR3 length equals 17 residues. V dropped 7 bases and J dropped 0; count of bases not matched to a gene: 3. Germline V lookup: CDR1 WSHSY, CDR2 SAAADI. CDR3 in DNA: TGCGCCAGCATTAGGACTAGCGGGGGCTCTGGGGCCAACGTCCTGACTTTC. It encodes CASIRTSGGSGANVLTF.

The chain has TRBV9 and TRBJ2-7; TRBD1 agrees at 12 bases. Germline V lookup: CDR1 SGDLS, CDR2 YYNGEE. The CDR3 is 18 residues long. J lost 4 bases, V lost 0 bases, and 11 bases had no gene match. CDR3 sequence: CASSVGYKGQGAMYEQYV. For the CDR3, the DNA is TGTGCCAGCAGCGTAGGATATAAGGGACAGGGGGCGATGTACGAGCAGTACGTC.

This clone was seen a single time. V usage is TRBV10-3 and J usage is TRBJ1-1; 8 nucleotides line up with TRBD1. Germline CDR1 ENHRY, CDR2 SYGVKD. J lost 7 bases, V lost 2 bases, and 12 bases had no gene match. The CDR3 has 16 residues. The CDR3 DNA follows: TGTGCCATCAGTGAGACCAGACAGGGGAGGGACTATGAAGCTTTCTTT. Encoded protein: CAISETRQGRDYEAFF.

The chain links TRBV4-3 to TRBJ1-5; 10 bases match TRBD1. This CDR3 has 15 amino acids. The ends lost 6 bases at V and 3 bases at J; junction bases unmatched: 5. Per the germline V gene, CDR1 is LGHNA and CDR2 is YSLEER. The CDR3 here is CASSLGTGVNQPQHF. For the CDR3, the DNA is TGCGCCAGCAGTCTTGGGACAGGGGTCAATCAGCCCCAGCATTTT.

The CDR3 reads CASSYGSVRVSPLHF. In DNA, the CDR3 is TGTGCCAGCAGTTACGGGTCGGTCAGGGTCTCACCCCTCCACTTT. This rearrangement joins TRBV6-2 or TRBV6-3 to TRBJ1-6; D possibly corresponds to TRBD1 (5 bases). The germline V gene encodes CDR1 MNHEY and CDR2 SVGEGT. Deletions cut 2 bases from V and 10 bases from J, with 15 bases between. This CDR3 spans 15 amino acids.

V usage is TRBV27 and J usage is TRBJ2-1, with 8 nucleotides matching TRBD2. The CDR3 spans 17 residues. CDR1 is MNHEY and CDR2 is SMNVEV in the germline V gene (reference sequence). J was trimmed by 4 bases and V by 5 bases; bases with no gene match: 13. The DNA for the CDR3 is TGTGCCAGCAGTACCTCGGAAGCGGGAGCGTGGTACAATGAGCAGTTCTTC. Its protein is CASSTSEAGAWYNEQFF.

This clone has more than one count but fewer than ten. The rearrangement links TRBV3-1 (or the pseudogene TRBV3-2) to TRBJ1-2; D may be TRBD1 (6 bases). Trimming removed 2 bases at V and 4 bases at J, with 11 bases between. The germline CDR1 and CDR2 sequences are LGHDT and YNNKEL (reference sequence). This CDR3 comprises 14 residues. The CDR3 DNA follows: TGTGCCAGCAGCCAACTCTCAGGGGCCTATGGCTACACCTTC. This gives the protein CASSQLSGAYGYTF.

The chain combines TRBV7-9 with TRBJ1-1; D is possibly TRBD1 (5 bases). V lost 3 bases, J lost 5 bases, and 13 bases lay in between. Germline assignment: CDR1 SEHNR and CDR2 FQNEAQ (reference sequence). The CDR3 has 14 amino acids. DNA for the CDR3: TGTGCCAGCAGCTTTACAGTCGGGGGGACTGAAGCTTTCTTT. This sequence encodes CASSFTVGGTEAFF.

The V call is TRBV19, the J call TRBJ1-6; the match to TRBD1 covers 8 bases. CDR1 is LNHDA and CDR2 is SQIVND in the germline V gene (reference sequence). The CDR3 totals 17 residues. The trim removed 5 bases at V and 9 bases at J, leaving 15 bases unmatched. The CDR3 sequence: CASSAWDRRLGISPLHF. The DNA of the CDR3 is TGTGCCAGTAGTGCGTGGGACAGGCGCCTGGGAATTTCACCCCTCCACTTT.

The chain couples TRBV10-2 to TRBJ2-2, with D possibly being TRBD2 (6 bases). Trimming pared 0 bases from V and 4 bases from J, leaving 9 bases between. The CDR3 is 15 residues long. Germline V gene data show CDR1 as WSHSY and CDR2 as SAAADI. CDR3 nucleotides: TGCGCCAGCAGTGAGTCGGGACTGATCACCGGGGAGCTGTTTTTT. Protein: CASSESGLITGELFF.

CDR3 protein: CASSSGTRERNEQFF. The CDR3 nucleotides read TGTGCCAGCAGCTCCGGGACTAGGGAAAGGAATGAGCAGTTCTTC. The J gene is TRBJ2-1, the V gene TRBV5-4; 8 nucleotides align to TRBD2. CDR1 is SGHNT and CDR2 is YYREEE in the germline V gene (reference sequence). The junction had 9 bases not matched to a gene; V was cut back by 3 bases and J by 7 bases. CDR3 length equals 15 residues.

V and J are TRBV18 and TRBJ1-1; tentative D call: TRBD1 (5 bases). Germline CDR1 and CDR2: KGHSH and LQKENI. Deletions cut 3 bases from V and 0 bases from J, with 11 bases between. The CDR3 length is 15 residues. CDR3 residues: CASSPNGGMNTEAFF. Here the CDR3 DNA reads TGTGCCAGCTCACCTAACGGGGGGATGAACACTGAAGCTTTCTTT.

J is TRBJ2-2 and V is TRBV24-1, with TRBD2 matching over 9 bases. Germline loops: CDR1 KGHDR, CDR2 SFDVKD. Losses at the gene ends were 1 base for V and 5 bases for J; bases not matched to a gene: 13. This CDR3 comprises 19 residues. As DNA, the CDR3 is TGTGCCACCAGTGATTTACAGTACAGCGGGAGGAGGCAGACCGGGGAGCTGTTTTTT. Protein: CATSDLQYSGRRQTGELFF.

The V gene is TRBV7-2, the J gene TRBJ2-7; D perhaps matches TRBD2 (6 bases). The CDR3 covers 13 residues. The V end lost 5 bases, the J end lost 5 bases, and 13 bases lay between the germline ends. CDR1 and CDR2 (germline): SGHTA, FQGNSA. The CDR3 coding sequence is TGTGCCAGCAGCCGGAGGGGAGCTCACGAGCAGTACTTC. This encodes CASSRRGAHEQYF. Full variable domain (outside the CDR3, taken from reference TRBV7-2 and TRBJ2-7): GAGVSQSPSNKVTEKGKDVELRCDPISGHTALYWYRQSLGQGLEFLIYFQGNSAPDKSGLPSDRFSAERTGGSVSTLTIQRTQQEDSAVYLCASSRRGAHEQYFGPGTRLTVT.

The chain employs TRBV18 and TRBJ2-2; TRBD2 matches at 9 bases. The germline gives CDR1 KGHSH, CDR2 LQKENI. The CDR3 has 18 residues. V lost 3 bases to trimming and J lost 6 bases; unmatched junction nucleotides: 14. For the CDR3, the DNA is TGTGCCAGCTCACCGCGAGCGGGAGGACACACCGGCGCCGGGGAGCTGTTTTTT. This encodes CASSPRAGGHTGAGELFF. Variable domain in full (rest from reference TRBV18 and TRBJ2-2): NAGVMQNPRHLVRRRGQEARLRCSPMKGHSHVYWYRQLPEEGLKFMVYLQKENIIDESGMPKERFSAEFPKEGPSILRIQQVVRGDSAAYFCASSPRAGGHTGAGELFFGEGSRLTVL.

The chain couples TRBV7-2 to TRBJ1-2, with D perhaps matching TRBD1 (5 bases). CDR1 SGHTA and CDR2 FQGNSA come from the germline V gene. V lost 2 bases and J lost 3, with 16 bases in between. The CDR3 length is 16 residues. CDR3 residues: CASSLPQGNLDYGYTF. DNA for the CDR3: TGTGCCAGCAGCTTACCCCAGGGTAATTTGGACTATGGCTACACCTTC.